This T cell receptor (beta chain) was recorded in a study of blood T cell repertoires in COVID-19. Study as a whole: Samples came from the United States, Italy and Spain, spanning acute and convalescent COVID-19. The analysed material was cDNA or gDNA that came from T cells, B-cell-depleted T cells, or PBMCs.

V was pared by 0 bases and J by 6 bases, with 10 bases between. The CDR3 contains 13 residues. The germline CDR1 and CDR2 sequences are SGHDT and YYEEEE. As originally analysed: Reference gene primer amplification gave nucleated cell count estimates. TCRdb's table, derived via immunoSEQ multiplex PCR, lists solely in-frame clones and lacks some. D and trimming were read from the DNA, whereas the V and J calls and clone size are those reported in that table. The table lists around 100,000 clones, 70% to 90% of them singletons. This TCR derives from an older woman who had recovered from COVID-19. V gene TRBV5-6 combines with J gene TRBJ2-7; D may be TRBD2 (5 bases). The sequenced sample was peripheral blood. The CDR3 nucleotides are TGTGCCAGCAGCTTGGGAGGGTACAGCGAGCAGTACTTC. This codes for CASSLGGYSEQYF.